Below, 10 T cell receptor beta chains from the same sample are listed, as sequenced in a study of cytomegalovirus exposure and HLA in healthy donors. Profiled with immunoSEQ multiplex PCR; TCRdb holds only in-frame clones, not every one. The profile shows tens of thousands of clones, 91% of them singletons. The sample taken for sequencing was PBMCs. These receptors all come from a man aged 18 to 30 in good health and CMV-seronegative.

The J gene is TRBJ2-7, the V gene TRBV19; TRBD1 agrees at 11 bases. Germline CDR1 and CDR2: LNHDA and SQIVND (reference sequence). Trimming took 6 bases from V and 2 from J; bases not matched to a gene: 15. The CDR3 has 18 amino acids. As DNA, the CDR3 is TGTGCCAGTAGGACAACTACCCTGGGACAGGGGGATACCTACGAGCAGTACTTC. Its translation: CASRTTTLGQGDTYEQYF.

About this clone itself: This CDR3 is also generated by other DNA sequences in the sample. This chain links TRBV7-9 with TRBJ1-2; 7 nucleotides match TRBD1. Germline values: CDR1 SEHNR, CDR2 FQNEAQ (reference sequence). This CDR3 region has 14 residues. Losses at the gene ends were 1 base for V and 1 base for J; bases not matched to a gene: 0. The CDR3 here is CASSLGDSNYGYTF. DNA for the CDR3: TGTGCCAGCAGCTTAGGGGACAGTAACTATGGCTACACCTTC.

The rearrangement uses TRBV6-5 and TRBJ2-1, with TRBD1 matching over 9 bases. Trimming at V came to 2 bases and at J to 6 bases, leaving 5 bases not matched to a gene. The CDR3 consists of 15 residues. CDR1 is MNHEY, CDR2 SVGAGI, per germline. CDR3: CASSYPGQGLNEQFF. CDR3 in DNA: TGTGCCAGCAGTTACCCGGGACAGGGTCTCAATGAGCAGTTCTTC.

This clone has only one observation. This chain joins TRBV5-1 and TRBJ2-1; the D is unclear. V gave up 0 bases and J gave up 6 bases, with 16 bases separating them. Germline CDR1 and CDR2: SGHRS and YFSETQ. The CDR3 contains 16 residues. CDR3 sequence (DNA): TGCGCCAGCAGCTTGGACCCACCTCCGACTGCCAATGAGCAGTTCTTC. Protein: CASSLDPPPTANEQFF.

The rearrangement links TRBV6-6 to TRBJ2-3; a possible D gene is TRBD1 (5 bases). Germline V gene sequence: CDR1 MNHNY, CDR2 SVGAGI (reference sequence). The V end was cut by 2 bases, the J end by 4 bases, with 10 bases between. The CDR3 spans 14 residues. CDR3 sequence: CASSYLQGPDTQYF. CDR3 nucleotide sequence: TGTGCCAGCAGTTACCTTCAGGGCCCAGATACGCAGTATTTT.

This rearrangement joins TRBV4-3 to TRBJ2-2, with D hard to call. The germline gives CDR1 LGHNA, CDR2 YSLEER. The CDR3 extends over 15 amino acids. V lost 3 bases, J lost 6 bases, and 14 bases lay in between. For the CDR3, the DNA is TGCGCCAGCAGCCAGGAACCGAGGAGTTCCGGGGAGCTGTTTTTT. Amino acids: CASSQEPRSSGELFF.

V is TRBV10-3 and J is TRBJ2-7; D possibly corresponds to TRBD1 (6 bases). V was clipped by 2 bases and J by 3 bases, with 17 bases between them. The CDR3 is 16 residues long. Germline CDR1 is ENHRY and CDR2 is SYGVKD. The CDR3 bases are TGTGCCATCAGTGAGATCGGGACATCGTATAGCTACGAGCAGTACTTC. This gives the protein CAISEIGTSYSYEQYF.

The CDR3 DNA is TGTGCCAGCGCTCACGACGGGAGGGCCAACGTCCTGACTTTC. Its protein is CASAHDGRANVLTF. The rearrangement links TRBV28 to TRBJ2-6, with D perhaps matching TRBD2 (5 bases). Per the germline V gene, CDR1 is MDHEN and CDR2 is SYDVKM. Trimming took 8 bases from V and 5 from J, leaving 13 bases between them. This CDR3 comprises 14 residues.

This clone was picked up one time. This chain connects TRBV30 to TRBJ1-5, with 7 nucleotides matching TRBD1. Germline trimming cut 3 bases from V and 2 bases from J; bases unmatched to any gene: 7. This CDR3 is 15 amino acids long. Germline CDR1 GTSNPN, CDR2 SVGIG (reference sequence). This CDR3 reads CAWRPQGVGNQPQHF. CDR3 bases: TGTGCCTGGAGGCCTCAGGGGGTCGGCAATCAGCCCCAGCATTTT.

This clone came up once. This chain links TRBV7-2 with TRBJ2-4; perhaps TRBD2 as D (6 bases). The CDR3 length is 16 residues. Germline CDR1 and CDR2: SGHTA and FQGNSA. The V end was cut by 3 bases, the J end by 6 bases, with 18 bases between. The CDR3 DNA follows: TGTGCCAGCAGCTTCGGGCGGGGCCTCTTACGAAACATTCAGTACTTC. Its protein is CASSFGRGLLRNIQYF.